The rows below give T cell receptor beta chains drawn from one sample of a study of blood T cell repertoires in COVID-19. The assay was immunoSEQ multiplex PCR, and TCRdb's table has in-frame clones only and misses some. The sample includes about 45,000 clones, roughly 84% seen only once; the top ten take around 31%. Material: peripheral blood. The receptors come from a woman aged 80 or older with acute or convalescent COVID-19. The conserved cysteine and the conserved F or W are not part of the CDR3 here. The order of the fields is J gene, V gene, CDR3 protein.

>TRBJ1-2|TRBV6-1
ASSEMLSSYGYT
>TRBJ2-5|TRBV30
AWIRRAQETQY
>TRBJ2-3|TRBV5-4
ASSLAEGTDTQY
>TRBJ1-5|TRBV30
AWSPGQGNQPQH
>TRBJ1-5|TRBV6-1
ASSEALQPQH
>TRBJ1-6|TRBV28
ASSLPLAGGSPLH
>TRBJ1-1|TRBV9
ASSVAPRGRAF
>TRBJ1-5|TRBV6-6
ASSYAEEYQPQH
>TRBJ2-1|TRBV18
ASSAYSGSYSYNEQF
>TRBJ1-5|TRBV19
ASSRTGGDNQPQH
>TRBJ2-2|TRBV5-5
ASSPRGQNTGELF
>TRBJ1-2|TRBV30
AWSRDRGPGYT
>TRBJ1-1|TRBV12-3/TRBV12-4
ASSLGMNTEAF
>TRBJ2-1|TRBV30
AGTFSYNEQF
>TRBJ1-5|TRBV19
ASSIGAGYQPQH
>TRBJ1-5|TRBV27
ASSLVSRGSNQPQH
>TRBJ2-5|TRBV3-1/TRBV3-2
ASSQAVVRETQY
>TRBJ1-1|TRBV2
ASSFPGQMNTEAF
>TRBJ2-3|TRBV7-2
ASTQRASNMVDTQY
>.|TRBV13
ASSLAGSYEQY
>TRBJ2-3|TRBV7-2
ASSSLGLAPDTQY
>TRBJ1-4|TRBV24-1
ATSDTRGTNEKLF
>TRBJ1-6|TRBV7-2
ASSFGTGGNSPLH
>TRBJ1-1|TRBV28
ASRRTGALGTEAF
>TRBJ1-2|TRBV15
ATSRESGGLDGYT
>TRBJ2-4|TRBV7-8
ASSKGQRGDIQY
>TRBJ1-1|TRBV7-9
ASSLGGTLNTEAF
>TRBJ1-2|TRBV15
ATSRAGTEANYGYT
>TRBJ2-1|TRBV4-1
ASSAGLAAYNEQF
>TRBJ2-1|TRBV10-2
ASSRAGGVSEQF
>TRBJ1-3|TRBV4-1
ASSQDPQGAGNTIY
>TRBJ1-2|TRBV21-1
ASSSTGVNYGYT
>TRBJ2-2|TRBV19
ASSSRTGGVVGELF
>TRBJ2-7|TRBV27
ASSPGQGGYEQY
>TRBJ1-6|TRBV11-1
ASSRDRVSPLH
>TRBJ1-5|TRBV6-2/TRBV6-3
ASSYLQGALFDQPQH
>TRBJ1-1|TRBV2
ASTPDSMVANTEAF
>TRBJ1-2|TRBV18
ASSPSGTGNYGYT
>TRBJ2-3|TRBV15
ATSRPDSSYTDTQY
>TRBJ2-1|TRBV12-5
ASGLGTSGAPHVQF
>TRBJ2-6|TRBV10-1
ANLDSLGTGANVLT
>TRBJ2-1|TRBV25-1
ASSGLSQGYSYNEQF
>TRBJ2-1|TRBV5-1
ASSLDPGTNNEQF
>TRBJ2-1|TRBV6-1
ASSEFGGSTYNEQF
>TRBJ2-4|TRBV5-1
ASSWTRGGIQY
>TRBJ2-5|TRBV6-5
ASSYSTGGAETQY
>TRBJ2-5|TRBV28
ASSPPGVAEETQY
>TRBJ2-1|TRBV5-6
ASSLGSGSPSEQF